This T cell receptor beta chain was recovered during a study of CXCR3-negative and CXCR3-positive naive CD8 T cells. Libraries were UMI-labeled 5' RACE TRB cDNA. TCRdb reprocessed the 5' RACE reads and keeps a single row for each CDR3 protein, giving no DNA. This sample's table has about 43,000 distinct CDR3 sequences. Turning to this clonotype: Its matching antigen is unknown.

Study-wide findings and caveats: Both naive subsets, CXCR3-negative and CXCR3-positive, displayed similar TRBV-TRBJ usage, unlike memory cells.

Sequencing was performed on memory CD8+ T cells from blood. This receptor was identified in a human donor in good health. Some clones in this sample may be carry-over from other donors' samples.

CDR3: CSARGSGGIYEQYF. The rearrangement uses TRBV20-1 and TRBJ2-7; the TRBD2 assignment by TCRdb is unverifiable without DNA. Germline CDR1 DFQATT, CDR2 SNEGSKA (reference sequence). CDR3 length: 14 residues.